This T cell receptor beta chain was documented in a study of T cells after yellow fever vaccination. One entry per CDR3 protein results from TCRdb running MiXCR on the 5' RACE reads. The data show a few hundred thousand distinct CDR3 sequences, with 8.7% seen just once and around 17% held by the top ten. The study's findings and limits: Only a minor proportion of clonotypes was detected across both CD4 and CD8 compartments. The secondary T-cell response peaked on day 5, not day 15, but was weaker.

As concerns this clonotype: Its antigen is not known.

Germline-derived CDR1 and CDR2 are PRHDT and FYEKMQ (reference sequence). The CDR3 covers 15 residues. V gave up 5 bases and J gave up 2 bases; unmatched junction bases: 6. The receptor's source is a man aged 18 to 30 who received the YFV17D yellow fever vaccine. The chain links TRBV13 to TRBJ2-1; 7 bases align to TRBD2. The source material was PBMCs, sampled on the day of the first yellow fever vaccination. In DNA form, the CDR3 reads TGTGCCAGCAGCGTCCGACTAGCCCCCTACAATGAGCAGTTCTTC. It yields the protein CASSVRLAPYNEQFF.